The clone carrying this TCR beta chain has more than one count but fewer than ten. Relative to the germline gene, one junction end is altered; a read error may explain this. The source of the sample is a study of patients and donors after allogeneic stem cell transplantation. TCRdb re-derived calls from the RT-PCR reads in MiXCR, one entry per CDR3 protein. In the table there are about a million distinct CDR3 sequences, around 17% of which are singletons. Sequencing was performed on blood, either unsorted or a sorted T cell fraction (not recorded which). The sequence came from a human donor who was either an allogeneic HSCT recipient or a stem cell or donor lymphocyte infusion donor (not recorded which). It is not recorded whose cells these are; they may come from a transplant donor.

The CDR3 reads CASSPTVIF. The CDR3 DNA sequence: TGTGCCAGCAGCCCGACGGTAATCTTT. The J gene is TRBJ1-1, the V gene TRBV7-3; D is unresolved. The CDR3 is 9 amino acids. CDR1 is SGHTA, CDR2 FQGTGA, per germline. Based on the CDR3 plus reference TRBV7-3 and TRBJ1-1, the full variable domain is GAGVSQTPSNKVTEKGKYVELRCDPISGHTALYWYRQSLGQGPEFLIYFQGTGAADDSGLPNDRFFAVRPEGSVSTLKIQRTERGDSAVYLCASSPTVIFGQGTRLTVV.